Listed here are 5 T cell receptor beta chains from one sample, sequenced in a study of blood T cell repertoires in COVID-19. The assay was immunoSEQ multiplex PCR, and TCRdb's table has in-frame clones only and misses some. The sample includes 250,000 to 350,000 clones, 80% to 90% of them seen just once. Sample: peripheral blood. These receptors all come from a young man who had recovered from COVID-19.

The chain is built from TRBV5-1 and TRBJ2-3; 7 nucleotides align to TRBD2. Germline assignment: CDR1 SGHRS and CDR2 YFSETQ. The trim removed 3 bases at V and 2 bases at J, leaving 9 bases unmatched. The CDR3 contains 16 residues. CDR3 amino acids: CASSSLGREATDTQYF. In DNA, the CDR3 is TGCGCCAGCAGCTCCCTTGGGAGGGAGGCCACAGATACGCAGTATTTT. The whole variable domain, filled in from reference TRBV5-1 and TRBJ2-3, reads KAGVTQTPRYLIKTRGQQVTLSCSPISGHRSVSWYQQTPGQGLQFLFEYFSETQRNKGNFPGRFSGRQFSNSRSEMNVSTLELGDSALYLCASSSLGREATDTQYFGPGTRLTVL.

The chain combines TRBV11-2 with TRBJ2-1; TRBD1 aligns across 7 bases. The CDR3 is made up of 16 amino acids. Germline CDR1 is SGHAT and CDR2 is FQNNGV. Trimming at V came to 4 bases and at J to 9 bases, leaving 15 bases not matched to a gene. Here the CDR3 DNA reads TGTGCCAGCAGCTCACAACTTGGCAGGGGGATGAGTGAGCAGTTCTTC. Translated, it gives CASSSQLGRGMSEQFF.

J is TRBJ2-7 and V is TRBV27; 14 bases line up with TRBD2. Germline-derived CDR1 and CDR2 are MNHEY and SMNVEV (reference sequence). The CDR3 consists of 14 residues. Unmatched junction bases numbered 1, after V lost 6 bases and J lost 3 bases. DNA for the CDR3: TGTGCCAGCAGGGGACTAGCGGGAGACTACGAGCAGTACTTC. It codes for CASRGLAGDYEQYF.

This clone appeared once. CDR3 sequence: CASSELAALVTEQFF. CDR3 DNA sequence: TGTGCCAGCAGTGAACTAGCGGCCCTAGTTACCGAGCAGTTCTTC. The V and J genes are TRBV2 and TRBJ2-1; 7 nucleotides line up with TRBD2. The length of the CDR3 is 15 residues. The junction had 11 bases not matched to a gene; V was cut back by 2 bases and J by 10 bases. Germline CDR1 and CDR2: SNHLY and FYNNEI.

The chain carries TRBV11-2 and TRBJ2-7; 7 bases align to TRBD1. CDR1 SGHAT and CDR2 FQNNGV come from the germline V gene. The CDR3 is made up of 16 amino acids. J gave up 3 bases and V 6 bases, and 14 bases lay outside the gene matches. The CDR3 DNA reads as TGTGCCAGCAGTTCCAACTCGGGACAGTGGATCTACGAGCAGTACTTC. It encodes CASSSNSGQWIYEQYF.